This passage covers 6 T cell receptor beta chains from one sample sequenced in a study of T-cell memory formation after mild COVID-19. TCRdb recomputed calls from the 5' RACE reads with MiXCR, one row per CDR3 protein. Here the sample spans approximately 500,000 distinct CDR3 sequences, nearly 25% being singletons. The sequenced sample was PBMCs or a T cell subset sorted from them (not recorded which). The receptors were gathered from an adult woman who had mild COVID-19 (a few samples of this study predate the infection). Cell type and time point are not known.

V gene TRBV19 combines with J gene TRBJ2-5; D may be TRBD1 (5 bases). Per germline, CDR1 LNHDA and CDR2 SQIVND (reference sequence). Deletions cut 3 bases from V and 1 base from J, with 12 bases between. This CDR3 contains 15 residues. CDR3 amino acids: CASSISAGPQETQYF. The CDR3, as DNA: TGTGCCAGTAGTATCTCGGCAGGGCCCCAAGAGACCCAGTACTTC.

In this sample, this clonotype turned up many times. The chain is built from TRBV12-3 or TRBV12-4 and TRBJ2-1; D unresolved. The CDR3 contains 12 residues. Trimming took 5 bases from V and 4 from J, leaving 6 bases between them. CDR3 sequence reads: CASSPRYNEQFF. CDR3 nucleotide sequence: TGTGCCAGCAGTCCTCGTTACAATGAGCAGTTCTTC.

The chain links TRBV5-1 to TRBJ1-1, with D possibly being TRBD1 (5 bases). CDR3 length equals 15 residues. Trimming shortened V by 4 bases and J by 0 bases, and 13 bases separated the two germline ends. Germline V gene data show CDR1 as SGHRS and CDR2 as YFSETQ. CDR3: CASSGGTTLNTEAFF. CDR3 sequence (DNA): TGCGCCAGCAGCGGCGGGACGACACTGAACACTGAAGCTTTCTTT. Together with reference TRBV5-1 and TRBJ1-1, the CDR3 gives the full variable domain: KAGVTQTPRYLIKTRGQQVTLSCSPISGHRSVSWYQQTPGQGLQFLFEYFSETQRNKGNFPGRFSGRQFSNSRSEMNVSTLELGDSALYLCASSGGTTLNTEAFFGQGTRLTVV.

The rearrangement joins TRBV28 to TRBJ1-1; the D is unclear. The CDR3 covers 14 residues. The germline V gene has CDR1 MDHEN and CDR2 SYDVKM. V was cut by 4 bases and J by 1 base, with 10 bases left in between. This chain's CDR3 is CASSSPFRNTEAFF. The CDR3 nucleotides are TGTGCCAGCAGTTCTCCGTTTAGGAACACTGAAGCTTTCTTT.

CDR3 residues: CASSQDLTLGAVTAQYF. Written as DNA, the CDR3 is TGTGCCAGCAGCCAAGACCTCACCCTAGGGGCGGTTACTGCCCAGTACTTC. The chain uses TRBV3-1 and TRBJ2-5, with D possibly matching TRBD1 (5 bases). There are 17 residues in the CDR3. The V end was cut by 0 bases, the J end by 9 bases, with 23 bases between. Germline lookup yields CDR1 LGHDT and CDR2 YNNKEL (reference sequence).

The CDR3 loop is CASSTALGNEQFF. Written as DNA, the CDR3 is TGTGCCAGTTCTACAGCCCTGGGGAATGAGCAGTTCTTC. The chain combines TRBV12-3 or TRBV12-4 with TRBJ2-1; D call uncertain. CDR3 length: 13 amino acids. The V end lost 9 bases, the J end lost 7 bases, and 16 bases lay between the germline ends.